Listed below are T cell receptor beta chains from one sample, sequenced in a study of T cell responses to AZD1222 COVID-19 vaccine. The table came from immunoSEQ multiplex PCR; TCRdb's copy has only in-frame clones and leaves some out. The sample holds about 120,000 clones, about 86% seen once. Material: peripheral blood, obtained 28 days after the second AZD1222 dose. These TCRs come from an adult who received the AZD1222 COVID-19 vaccine. Each CDR3 is given with its conserved first and last residue. The D gene is left open where the match is weak. Size tells how often a clone was seen (once, few, many) or the class of an expanded clone, and some rows leave it out.

clone_size: .
d_call: .
j_call: TRBJ2-1
v_call: TRBV6-2/TRBV6-3
cdr3_nt: TGTGCCAGCAGTTACTCGAAGATAGGTGGGTTCGATGAGCAGTTCTTC
cdr3_aa: CASSYSKIGGFDEQFF

clone_size: .
d_call: .
j_call: TRBJ1-2
v_call: TRBV4-1
cdr3_nt: TGCGCCAGCAGCCAAGATCTGAGAAGTCTCTATGGCTACACCTTC
cdr3_aa: CASSQDLRSLYGYTF

clone_size: .
d_call: TRBD2
j_call: TRBJ2-1
v_call: TRBV7-2
cdr3_nt: TGTGCCAGCAGCTTAGCACTAGCGGGGGGGTGGCATGAGCAGTTCTTC
cdr3_aa: CASSLALAGGWHEQFF

clone_size: .
d_call: TRBD2
j_call: TRBJ2-5
v_call: TRBV29-1
cdr3_nt: TGCAGCGTTATGACTAGCGGGGGAGGGGAGACCCAGTACTTC
cdr3_aa: CSVMTSGGGETQYF

clone_size: .
d_call: TRBD1
j_call: TRBJ1-5
v_call: TRBV10-3
cdr3_nt: TGTGCCATCAGTTACGACAGGGACAATCAGCCCCAGCATTTT
cdr3_aa: CAISYDRDNQPQHF

clone_size: .
d_call: TRBD1
j_call: TRBJ1-2
v_call: TRBV7-2
cdr3_nt: TGTGCCAGCAGCTTAGGACAGGGGGTTACTAGCTACACCTTC
cdr3_aa: CASSLGQGVTSYTF

clone_size: .
d_call: TRBD2
j_call: TRBJ2-2
v_call: TRBV7-8
cdr3_nt: TGTGCCAGCAGCTCCCGCGGGGGGGCGAACACCGGGGAGCTGTTTTTT
cdr3_aa: CASSSRGGANTGELFF

clone_size: .
d_call: TRBD2
j_call: TRBJ2-1
v_call: TRBV6-1
cdr3_nt: TGTGCCAGCAGTGAATCCCCGGGACTAGCGGTCAATGAGCAGTTCTTC
cdr3_aa: CASSESPGLAVNEQFF

clone_size: .
d_call: .
j_call: TRBJ2-3
v_call: TRBV30
cdr3_nt: TGTGCCTGGAGTTCTTGGGATACGCAGTATTTT
cdr3_aa: CAWSSWDTQYF

clone_size: .
d_call: TRBD1
j_call: TRBJ1-2
v_call: TRBV27
cdr3_nt: TGTGCCAGCAGTTTGGGGACAGGGGGCGCGGATGGCTACACCTTC
cdr3_aa: CASSLGTGGADGYTF

clone_size: .
d_call: .
j_call: TRBJ2-2
v_call: TRBV5-1
cdr3_nt: TGCGCCAGCAGCCCGCCCGGAATGGACACCGGGGAGCTGTTTTTT
cdr3_aa: CASSPPGMDTGELFF

clone_size: .
d_call: TRBD1
j_call: TRBJ1-5
v_call: TRBV28
cdr3_nt: TGTGCCAGCAGTTTATTCGGACAGGGGGATGGTCAGCCCCAGCATTTT
cdr3_aa: CASSLFGQGDGQPQHF

clone_size: .
d_call: .
j_call: TRBJ2-1
v_call: TRBV5-1
cdr3_nt: TGCGCCAGCAGCTTTACTTCCAGTGCGGTACGCGAGCAGTTCTTC
cdr3_aa: CASSFTSSAVREQFF

clone_size: .
d_call: .
j_call: TRBJ1-6
v_call: TRBV3-1/TRBV3-2
cdr3_nt: TGTGCCAGCGCCGAGACTTGGGGCTCGTGGCCCCTCCACTTT
cdr3_aa: CASAETWGSWPLHF

clone_size: few
d_call: .
j_call: TRBJ1-1
v_call: TRBV12-3/TRBV12-4
cdr3_nt: TGTGCCAGCAGTTCCGACGGGGGGGCTGAAGCTTTCTTT
cdr3_aa: CASSSDGGAEAFF

clone_size: .
d_call: .
j_call: TRBJ1-6
v_call: TRBV6-1
cdr3_nt: TGTGCCAGCAGTGAAGTTCCAGGGGTTAATTCACCCCTCCACTTT
cdr3_aa: CASSEVPGVNSPLHF

clone_size: .
d_call: TRBD1
j_call: TRBJ2-7
v_call: TRBV5-4
cdr3_nt: TGTGCCAGCAGCTTCGTACCGGGACAGCATTCCTACGAGCAGTACTTC
cdr3_aa: CASSFVPGQHSYEQYF

clone_size: .
d_call: .
j_call: TRBJ1-6
v_call: TRBV7-9
cdr3_nt: TGTGCCAGCAGCTTAGGGACAGTTTCACCCCTCCACTTT
cdr3_aa: CASSLGTVSPLHF

clone_size: few
d_call: .
j_call: TRBJ1-1
v_call: TRBV28
cdr3_nt: TGTGCCAGCAGTTACGAACGTTACCCTGAAGCTTTCTTT
cdr3_aa: CASSYERYPEAFF

clone_size: .
d_call: TRBD1
j_call: TRBJ2-2
v_call: TRBV6-2/TRBV6-3
cdr3_nt: TGTGCCAGCAGTTTACGGGCCGGACAGGGGGCTTTCGGGGAGCTGTTTTTT
cdr3_aa: CASSLRAGQGAFGELFF

clone_size: once
d_call: .
j_call: TRBJ1-2
v_call: TRBV5-4
cdr3_nt: TGTGCCAGCAGCTTGATGTGGGCCTACACCTTC
cdr3_aa: CASSLMWAYTF

clone_size: .
d_call: TRBD2
j_call: TRBJ2-5
v_call: TRBV13
cdr3_nt: TGTGCCAGCAGAAAGGGCGGGAGCCGAGGGACCCAGTACTTC
cdr3_aa: CASRKGGSRGTQYF

clone_size: .
d_call: .
j_call: TRBJ1-2
v_call: TRBV6-5
cdr3_nt: TGTGCCAGCAGCCGGGGTCAAGACTATGGCTACACCTTC
cdr3_aa: CASSRGQDYGYTF

clone_size: once
d_call: .
j_call: TRBJ1-1
v_call: TRBV30
cdr3_nt: TGTGCCTGGAGTCTCGGACTCTACACTGAAGCTTTCTTT
cdr3_aa: CAWSLGLYTEAFF

clone_size: .
d_call: .
j_call: TRBJ1-5
v_call: TRBV2
cdr3_nt: TGTGCCAGCAGTGAATTTGTGGTTAATCAGCCCCAGCATTTT
cdr3_aa: CASSEFVVNQPQHF

clone_size: .
d_call: .
j_call: TRBJ1-2
v_call: TRBV7-9
cdr3_nt: TGTGCCAGCAGCTTAGAATTTAATCATGGCTACACCTTC
cdr3_aa: CASSLEFNHGYTF

clone_size: once
d_call: .
j_call: TRBJ1-3
v_call: TRBV7-9
cdr3_nt: TGTGCCAGCAGCTTATGGGCAGGGGTAATTGTCTCTGGAAACACCATATATTTT
cdr3_aa: CASSLWAGVIVSGNTIYF

clone_size: .
d_call: .
j_call: TRBJ1-5
v_call: TRBV19
cdr3_nt: TGTGCCAGTAGTATAGATCCCGATAGCAATCAGCCCCAGCATTTT
cdr3_aa: CASSIDPDSNQPQHF

clone_size: .
d_call: .
j_call: TRBJ2-3
v_call: TRBV6-6
cdr3_nt: TGTGCCAGCAGTTACTCGGGAGGAGATACGCAGTATTTT
cdr3_aa: CASSYSGGDTQYF

clone_size: once
d_call: TRBD1
j_call: TRBJ2-7
v_call: TRBV6-5
cdr3_nt: TGTGCCAGCCTCGGGACAGGGTTGTACGAGCAGTACTTC
cdr3_aa: CASLGTGLYEQYF

clone_size: .
d_call: TRBD1
j_call: TRBJ2-7
v_call: TRBV7-2
cdr3_nt: TGTGCCAGCAGCATGGCCGGGACAGGGGAATACGAGCAGTACTTC
cdr3_aa: CASSMAGTGEYEQYF

clone_size: .
d_call: TRBD1
j_call: TRBJ1-2
v_call: TRBV29-1
cdr3_nt: TGCAGCGTTGAAGATGGGGACAGGGGGGCTAACTATGGCTACACCTTC
cdr3_aa: CSVEDGDRGANYGYTF

clone_size: .
d_call: .
j_call: TRBJ2-1
v_call: TRBV4-1
cdr3_nt: TGCGCCAGCAGCCCCTCCGGACAGGAGCAGTTCTTC
cdr3_aa: CASSPSGQEQFF

clone_size: .
d_call: TRBD2
j_call: TRBJ2-1
v_call: TRBV7-3
cdr3_nt: TGTGCCAGCAGCTTACGGGGGGTGAGCTCCTACAATGAGCAGTTCTTC
cdr3_aa: CASSLRGVSSYNEQFF

clone_size: .
d_call: .
j_call: TRBJ1-1
v_call: TRBV19
cdr3_nt: TGTGCCAGTAGTCCCGGGGGGGTATCTGAAGCTTTCTTT
cdr3_aa: CASSPGGVSEAFF

clone_size: .
d_call: TRBD1
j_call: TRBJ1-2
v_call: TRBV3-1/TRBV3-2
cdr3_nt: TGTGCCAGCAGCCAAGGTGGACAGGGAAGTTTTGGCTACACCTTC
cdr3_aa: CASSQGGQGSFGYTF

clone_size: once
d_call: TRBD1
j_call: TRBJ2-2
v_call: TRBV3-1/TRBV3-2
cdr3_nt: TGTGCCAGCAGCCAGGGACAGGGGAACACCGGGGAGCTGTTTTTT
cdr3_aa: CASSQGQGNTGELFF

clone_size: .
d_call: TRBD1
j_call: TRBJ1-1
v_call: TRBV2
cdr3_nt: TGTGCCAGCAAACCTGACAGGGAAAACACTGAAGCTTTCTTT
cdr3_aa: CASKPDRENTEAFF

clone_size: .
d_call: .
j_call: TRBJ2-7
v_call: TRBV14
cdr3_nt: TGTGCCAGCAGCGATGACGGGGGCGCACCCTGGAAGCAGTACTTC
cdr3_aa: CASSDDGGAPWKQYF

clone_size: once
d_call: TRBD1
j_call: TRBJ2-6
v_call: TRBV3-1/TRBV3-2
cdr3_nt: TGTGCCAGCACCCGAATTCCGGGACAGGGGGAATTGTCTGGGGCCAACGTCCTGACTTTC
cdr3_aa: CASTRIPGQGELSGANVLTF

clone_size: once
d_call: TRBD1
j_call: TRBJ1-6
v_call: TRBV2
cdr3_nt: TGTGCCAGCAGTGGAGCTGGGACAGGGGACTCACCCCTCCACTTT
cdr3_aa: CASSGAGTGDSPLHF

clone_size: .
d_call: .
j_call: TRBJ2-5
v_call: TRBV29-1
cdr3_nt: TGCAGCGTGTGGGGGAGCCAAGAGACCCAGTACTTC
cdr3_aa: CSVWGSQETQYF

clone_size: .
d_call: .
j_call: TRBJ2-7
v_call: TRBV5-1
cdr3_nt: TGCGCCAGCAGCGAGCAGGACCCCCATACCTACGAGCAGTACTTC
cdr3_aa: CASSEQDPHTYEQYF

clone_size: .
d_call: TRBD2
j_call: TRBJ2-3
v_call: TRBV9
cdr3_nt: TGTGCCAGCAGCGTTCTGACTAGCGGGAGGGCCACCGGACGCACAGATACGCAGTATTTT
cdr3_aa: CASSVLTSGRATGRTDTQYF

clone_size: once
d_call: .
j_call: TRBJ2-1
v_call: TRBV28
cdr3_nt: TGTGCCAGCAGTTTAGAAGGGGATCGGGTGATCGTCAATGAGCAGTTCTTC
cdr3_aa: CASSLEGDRVIVNEQFF

clone_size: .
d_call: .
j_call: TRBJ1-2
v_call: TRBV1
cdr3_nt: TGCACCAGCAGCCATAGGAACAGGGGTGGCTACACCTTC
cdr3_aa: CTSSHRNRGGYTF

clone_size: few
d_call: .
j_call: TRBJ1-4
v_call: TRBV7-9
cdr3_nt: TGTGCCAGCAGCTTAGCTGGGGACGGTAATGAAAAACTGTTTTTT
cdr3_aa: CASSLAGDGNEKLFF

clone_size: .
d_call: TRBD2
j_call: TRBJ2-1
v_call: TRBV7-2
cdr3_nt: TGTGCCAGCAGCCTAAGCCGGACTAGCTTGAATGAGCAGTTCTTC
cdr3_aa: CASSLSRTSLNEQFF

clone_size: .
d_call: TRBD1
j_call: TRBJ2-7
v_call: TRBV12-3/TRBV12-4
cdr3_nt: TGTGCCAGCAGATACGGACAGGGACTCGAGCAGTACTTC
cdr3_aa: CASRYGQGLEQYF

clone_size: once
d_call: TRBD1
j_call: TRBJ2-7
v_call: TRBV5-1
cdr3_nt: TGCGCCAGCAGCTTCCGGGACAGGGGGTCCGAGCAGTACTTC
cdr3_aa: CASSFRDRGSEQYF

clone_size: .
d_call: .
j_call: TRBJ1-1
v_call: TRBV20-1
cdr3_nt: TGCAGTGCTAGTGCGGGGGTTAACACTGAAGCTTTCTTT
cdr3_aa: CSASAGVNTEAFF

clone_size: many
d_call: .
j_call: TRBJ2-7
v_call: TRBV7-9
cdr3_nt: TGTGCCAGCAGCCCCTGGGGTGGGACTGAATCCGAGCAGTACTTC
cdr3_aa: CASSPWGGTESEQYF

clone_size: .
d_call: .
j_call: TRBJ2-1
v_call: TRBV7-9
cdr3_nt: TGTGCCAGCAGCTTCTCATATGAGCAGTTCTTC
cdr3_aa: CASSFSYEQFF

clone_size: .
d_call: TRBD1
j_call: TRBJ1-1
v_call: TRBV19
cdr3_nt: TGTGCCAGTAGTATGCAGGACAGGGGCAACACTGAAGCTTTCTTT
cdr3_aa: CASSMQDRGNTEAFF

clone_size: .
d_call: .
j_call: TRBJ2-1
v_call: TRBV5-1
cdr3_nt: TGCGCCAGCAGCTTGGCTCGCTACAATGAGCAGTTCTTC
cdr3_aa: CASSLARYNEQFF